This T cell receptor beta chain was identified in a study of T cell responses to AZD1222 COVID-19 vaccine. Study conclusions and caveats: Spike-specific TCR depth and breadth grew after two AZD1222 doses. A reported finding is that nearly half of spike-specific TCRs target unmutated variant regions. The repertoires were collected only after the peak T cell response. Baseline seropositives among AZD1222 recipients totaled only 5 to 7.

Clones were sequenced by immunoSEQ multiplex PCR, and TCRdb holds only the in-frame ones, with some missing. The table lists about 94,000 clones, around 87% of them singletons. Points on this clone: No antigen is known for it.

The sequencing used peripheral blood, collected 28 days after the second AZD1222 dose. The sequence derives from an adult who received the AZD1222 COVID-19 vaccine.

DNA for the CDR3: TGCGCCAGCAGCCCCGAGGGAGGGAGGAACACCGGGGAGCTGTTTTTT. This gives the protein CASSPEGGRNTGELFF. V usage is TRBV4-1 and J usage is TRBJ2-2; 7 positions agree with TRBD2. CDR3 length: 16 residues. V dropped 4 bases and J dropped 1; count of bases not matched to a gene: 6. Germline-derived CDR1 and CDR2 are MGHRA and YSYEKL.